This TCR beta chain was captured by sequencing in a study of cytomegalovirus exposure and HLA in healthy donors. Findings of the study overall: Per published accounts, TCR beta sequences correctly predicted the HLA-A and HLA-B alleles of most subjects. What a later analysis showed was that several of the most significant clusters appeared linked to common viral pathogens.

Use of 60 Vbeta and 13 Jbeta primers characterized the PCR. Libraries were prepared by immunoSEQ multiplex PCR; TCRdb keeps only in-frame clonotypes and omits some of them. Seen here are 100,000 to 150,000 clones, 70% to 75% observed once, and the top ten hold 6% to 8%. On this clone: What it recognizes is unknown. The germline gene is not matched at one end of the junction; a read error may be the cause.

Germline CDR1 and CDR2: MGHRA and YSYEKL. The CDR3 extends over 15 amino acids. This TCR came from a male donor in good health and CMV-seronegative. What was sequenced was PBMCs. J is TRBJ1-2 and V is TRBV4-1, with 7 positions matching TRBD1. CDR3 amino acids: CASSQEAGGNYDYTF. DNA of the CDR3: TGCGCCAGCAGCCAAGAGGCAGGGGGGAACTATGACTACACCTTC.